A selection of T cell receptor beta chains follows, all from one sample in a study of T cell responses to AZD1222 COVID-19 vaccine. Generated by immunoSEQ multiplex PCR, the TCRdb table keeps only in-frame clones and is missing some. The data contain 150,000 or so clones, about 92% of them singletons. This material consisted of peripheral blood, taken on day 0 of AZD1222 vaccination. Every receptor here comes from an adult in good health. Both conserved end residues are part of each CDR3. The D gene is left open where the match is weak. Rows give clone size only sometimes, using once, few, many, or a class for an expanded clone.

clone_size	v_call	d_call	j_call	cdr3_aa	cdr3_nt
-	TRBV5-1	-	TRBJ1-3	CASSNGGIGNTIYF	TGCGCCAGCAGTAACGGCGGAATTGGAAACACCATATATTTT
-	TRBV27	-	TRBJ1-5	CASRWTVGSNQPQHF	TGTGCCAGCCGCTGGACAGTCGGTAGCAATCAGCCCCAGCATTTT
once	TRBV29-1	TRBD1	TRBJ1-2	CSVSTGGSYTF	TGCAGCGTTTCAACAGGGGGCAGCTACACCTTC
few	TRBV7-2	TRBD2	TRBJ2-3	CASPSSGASTDTQYF	TGTGCCAGTCCTTCTAGCGGGGCTAGCACAGATACGCAGTATTTT
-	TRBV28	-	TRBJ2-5	CASSFGQTGTQYF	TGTGCCAGCAGTTTCGGACAAACGGGGACCCAGTACTTC
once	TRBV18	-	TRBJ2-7	CASSTGQSYEQYF	TGTGCCAGCTCTACTGGACAGTCCTACGAGCAGTACTTC
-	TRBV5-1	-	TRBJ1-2	CASSTSGGANYGYTF	TGCGCCAGCAGCACCTCGGGAGGCGCTAACTATGGCTACACCTTC
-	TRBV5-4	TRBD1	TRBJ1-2	CASSQDRGVYGYTF	TGTGCCAGCAGCCAGGACAGGGGAGTCTATGGCTACACCTTC
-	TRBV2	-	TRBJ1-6	CASSEEAGAYNSPLHF	TGTGCCAGCAGTGAAGAGGCGGGTGCCTATAATTCACCCCTCCACTTT
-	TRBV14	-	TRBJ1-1	CASSPRGKMNTEAFF	TGTGCCAGCAGCCCTAGGGGGAAAATGAACACTGAAGCTTTCTTT
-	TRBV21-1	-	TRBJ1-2	CASSKDVRGEANYGYTF	TGTGCCAGCAGCAAAGATGTGCGCGGGGAAGCCAACTATGGCTACACCTTC
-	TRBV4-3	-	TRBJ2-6	CASSQTNTGPFSGANVLTF	TGCGCCAGCAGCCAAACGAATACAGGTCCCTTCTCTGGGGCCAACGTCCTGACTTTC
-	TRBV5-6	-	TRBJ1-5	CASSSRTWNQPQHF	TGTGCCAGCAGCTCGCGGACCTGGAATCAGCCCCAGCATTTT
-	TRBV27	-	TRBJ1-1	CASSPGGWSTEAFF	TGTGCCAGCAGTCCAGGAGGGTGGAGCACTGAAGCTTTCTTT
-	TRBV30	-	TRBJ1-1	CAWMNTEAFF	TGTGCCTGGATGAACACTGAAGCTTTCTTT
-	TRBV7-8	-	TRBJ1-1	CASSLDWGPLGTEAFF	TGTGCCAGCAGCTTAGATTGGGGTCCTTTGGGCACTGAAGCTTTCTTT
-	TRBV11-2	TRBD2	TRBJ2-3	CASSLGGAIDTQYF	TGTGCCAGCAGCCTCGGGGGGGCAATAGATACGCAGTATTTT
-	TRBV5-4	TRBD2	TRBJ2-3	CASSLGLAGGLTDTQYF	TGTGCCAGCAGCTTGGGTTTAGCGGGGGGGCTTACAGATACGCAGTATTTT
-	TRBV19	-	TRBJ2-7	CASMGGRGRPTYEQYF	TGTGCCAGTATGGGGGGCAGGGGTCGCCCCACCTACGAGCAGTACTTC
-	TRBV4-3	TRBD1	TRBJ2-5	CASSQDHRQGVRETQYF	TGCGCCAGCAGCCAAGACCATCGGCAGGGGGTAAGGGAGACCCAGTACTTC
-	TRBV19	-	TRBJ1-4	CASTGARGNEKLFF	TGTGCCAGTACGGGGGCCAGGGGAAATGAAAAACTGTTTTTT
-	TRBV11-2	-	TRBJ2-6	CASSSPISGANVLTF	TGTGCCAGCAGCTCCCCTATCTCTGGGGCCAACGTCCTGACTTTC
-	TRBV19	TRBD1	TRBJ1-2	CASSKDRGLSYGYTF	TGTGCCAGTAGTAAGGACAGGGGGCTTAGCTATGGCTACACCTTC
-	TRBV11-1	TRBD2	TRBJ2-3	CASSPGGVSTDTQYF	TGTGCCAGCAGCCCCGGGGGGGTAAGCACAGATACGCAGTATTTT
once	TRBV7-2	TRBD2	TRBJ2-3	CASSAVTLQAGGLADTQYF	TGTGCCAGCAGCGCTGTTACCCTGCAGGCGGGGGGGCTTGCAGATACGCAGTATTTT
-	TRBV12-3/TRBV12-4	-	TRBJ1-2	CASSLEQGGYTF	TGTGCCAGCAGTTTAGAGCAGGGTGGCTACACCTTC
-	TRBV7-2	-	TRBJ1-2	CASSLVGGGNYGYTF	TGTGCCAGCAGCTTAGTTGGGGGCGGGAACTATGGCTACACCTTC
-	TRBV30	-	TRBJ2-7	CAWSVLRGAYEQYF	TGTGCCTGGAGTGTACTGCGGGGAGCCTACGAGCAGTACTTC
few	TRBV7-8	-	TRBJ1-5	CASSFQVNQPQHF	TGTGCCAGCAGCTTTCAGGTCAATCAGCCCCAGCATTTT
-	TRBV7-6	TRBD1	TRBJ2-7	CASSPTSGTGTYEQYF	TGTGCCAGCAGCCCAACCTCCGGGACAGGGACCTACGAGCAGTACTTC
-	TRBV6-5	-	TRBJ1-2	CATKEGSSRGYGYTF	TGTGCCACGAAAGAGGGGTCATCGCGCGGCTATGGCTACACCTTC
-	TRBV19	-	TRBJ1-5	CASSRGGWGNQPQHF	TGTGCCAGTAGCCGGGGGGGATGGGGGAATCAGCCCCAGCATTTT
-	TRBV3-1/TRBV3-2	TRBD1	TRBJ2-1	CASSPRDRTNEQFF	TGTGCCAGCAGCCCACGGGACAGGACTAATGAGCAGTTCTTC
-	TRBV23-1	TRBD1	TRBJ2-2	CASSLDRDRVDTGELFF	TGCGCCAGCAGTCTCGATAGGGACAGGGTGGACACCGGGGAGCTGTTTTTT
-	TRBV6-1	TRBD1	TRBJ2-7	CASSDPGQVPHEQYF	TGTGCCAGCAGTGATCCGGGACAGGTCCCCCACGAGCAGTACTTC
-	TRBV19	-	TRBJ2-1	CASRPAQNSYNEQFF	TGTGCCAGCAGGCCGGCCCAAAACTCCTACAATGAGCAGTTCTTC
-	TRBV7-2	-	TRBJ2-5	CASSSYDRLETQYF	TGTGCCAGCAGCTCTTATGACAGGTTGGAGACCCAGTACTTC
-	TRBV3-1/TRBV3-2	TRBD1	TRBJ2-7	CASSQDEVGQGCNEQYF	TGTGCCAGCAGCCAAGATGAAGTGGGACAGGGGTGCAACGAGCAGTACTTC
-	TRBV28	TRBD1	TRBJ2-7	CASRDRSRDSPPQYF	TGTGCCAGCAGGGATCGCAGTCGGGACAGTCCCCCCCAGTACTTC
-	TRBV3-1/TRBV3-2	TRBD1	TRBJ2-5	CASSAHWTGGQETQYF	TGTGCCAGCAGTGCCCACTGGACAGGGGGCCAAGAGACCCAGTACTTC
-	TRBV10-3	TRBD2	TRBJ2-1	CAISEGLAGGFEQFF	TGTGCCATCAGTGAGGGGCTAGCGGGGGGGTTTGAGCAGTTCTTC
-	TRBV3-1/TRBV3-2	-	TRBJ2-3	CASSPGGEGGTQYF	TGTGCCAGCAGCCCAGGTGGTGAGGGCGGTACGCAGTATTTT